What follows is one TCR beta chain and its context. No antigen is known for it. The sample belongs to a study of T-cell memory formation after mild COVID-19. Overall study: Clusters of TCRs were largely donor specific. Study-wide points: The study found contracting CD4+ clones mainly in CM and EM and contracting CD8+ clones in EMRA. Contracting clones from day 15 to 85 had balanced CD4/CD8; later expanders favoured CD4+. Detection of some responders pre-infection suggested pre-existing cross-reactive memory T cells participated.

Trimming took 8 bases from V and 4 from J, leaving 14 bases between them. The CDR3 is 13 amino acids. Germline lookup yields CDR1 MNHNS and CDR2 SASEGT. TCRdb re-called the 5' RACE reads with MiXCR, one entry per CDR3 protein. Among fewer than 350,000 distinct CDR3 sequences, around an eighth were seen once, and the ten largest hold roughly a fifth. This clonotype was obtained from a man younger than 35 who had mild COVID-19 (a few samples of this study predate the infection). Cell type and time point are not known. Sequences were obtained from PBMCs or a T cell subset sorted from them (not recorded which). V usage is TRBV6-1 and J usage is TRBJ1-1; the D gene is possibly TRBD1 (6 bases). CDR3 bases: TGTGCCAGCGGCAACAGGGCGCTCACTGAAGCTTTCTTT. It specifies CASGNRALTEAFF.